A selection of T cell receptor beta chains follows, all from one sample in a study of blood T cell repertoires in COVID-19. Method: immunoSEQ multiplex PCR; TCRdb's copy keeps in-frame clones and lacks some. The repertoire holds some 130,000 clones, with roughly four fifths as singletons. The material sequenced was peripheral blood. The receptors come from a human donor in a cohort sampled during active COVID-19. CDR3s include the opening cysteine and the closing phenylalanine or tryptophan. D genes are given only for firm matches. Size tells how often a clone was seen (once, few, many) or the class of an expanded clone, and some rows leave it out.

V gene	clone size	J gene	D gene	CDR3 protein	CDR3 DNA
TRBV14	-	TRBJ2-7	-	CASSQSATYEQYF	TGTGCCAGCAGCCAGTCTGCGACCTACGAGCAGTACTTC
TRBV7-8	-	TRBJ2-4	-	CASSSKNIQYF	TGTGCCAGCAGCTCGAAAAACATTCAGTACTTC
TRBV2	-	TRBJ2-7	-	CASSRDTPYEQYF	TGTGCCAGCAGTCGGGACACCCCCTACGAGCAGTACTTC
TRBV30	-	TRBJ1-1	-	CACFTTGMNTEAFF	TGTGCCTGCTTTACGACGGGGATGAACACTGAAGCTTTCTTT
TRBV2	-	TRBJ2-5	TRBD2	CASSEVAGGPRGTQYF	TGTGCCAGCAGTGAAGTGGCGGGGGGCCCCCGAGGGACCCAGTACTTC
TRBV27	-	TRBJ2-4	-	CASSLSPGGAKNIQYF	TGTGCCAGCAGTTTATCCCCGGGTGGGGCCAAAAACATTCAGTACTTC
TRBV4-2	-	TRBJ2-7	-	CASSQTGQLSSYEQYF	TGTGCCAGCAGCCAGACAGGACAGCTTAGCTCCTACGAGCAGTACTTC
TRBV15	few	TRBJ2-1	-	CATSSGQGNYNEQFF	TGTGCCACCAGCAGTGGTCAGGGGAACTACAATGAGCAGTTCTTC
TRBV24-1	-	TRBJ1-2	-	CATSDGGLYTF	TGTGCCACCAGTGATGGCGGACTCTACACCTTC
TRBV29-1	-	TRBJ1-5	TRBD1	CSAGQDNQPQHF	TGCAGCGCCGGACAGGACAATCAGCCCCAGCATTTT
TRBV30	-	TRBJ1-3	-	CAWSVARNTIYF	TGTGCCTGGAGTGTAGCCAGGAACACCATATATTTT
TRBV5-1	few	TRBJ2-3	-	CASSLSGGNTDTQYF	TGCGCCAGCAGCTTATCGGGGGGCAACACAGATACGCAGTATTTT
TRBV5-5	-	TRBJ1-1	-	CASTRLTVMNTEAFF	TGTGCCAGCACCCGCCTCACAGTCATGAACACTGAAGCTTTCTTT
TRBV18	-	TRBJ2-7	TRBD1	CASSPGTGPNEQYF	TGTGCCAGCTCACCAGGGACAGGGCCCAACGAGCAGTACTTC
TRBV7-9	-	TRBJ2-3	TRBD2	CASSRLAGGPGTDTQYF	TGTGCCAGCAGCCGACTAGCGGGGGGGCCAGGCACAGATACGCAGTATTTT
TRBV14	-	TRBJ1-6	-	CASSQEPGILNSPLHF	TGTGCCAGCAGCCAAGAGCCCGGGATTCTAAATTCACCCCTCCACTTT
TRBV19	-	TRBJ1-4	-	CASSRPDIRSTNEKLFF	TGTGCCAGTAGTCGCCCGGACATCCGGTCAACTAATGAAAAACTGTTTTTT
TRBV3-1/TRBV3-2	-	TRBJ2-1	TRBD1	CASSPYWADRGDEQFF	TGTGCCAGCAGCCCGTACTGGGCGGACAGGGGCGATGAGCAGTTCTTC
TRBV30	-	TRBJ1-2	TRBD1	CAWDKDRGYGYGF	TGTGCCTGGGATAAGGACAGGGGTTATGGCTACGGGTTC
TRBV2	-	TRBJ1-1	-	CASRAPGSEAFF	TGTGCCAGCAGAGCCCCGGGGTCTGAAGCTTTCTTT
TRBV19	-	TRBJ1-2	TRBD1	CASSSPGTAYGYTF	TGTGCCAGTAGTTCGCCCGGGACAGCCTATGGCTACACCTTC
TRBV19	-	TRBJ1-5	-	CASSIGQWISSNQPQHF	TGTGCCAGTAGTATAGGACAGTGGATTAGTAGCAATCAGCCCCAGCATTTT
TRBV15	-	TRBJ1-5	-	CATSREYRSNQPQHF	TGTGCCACCAGCAGAGAGTACAGGTCCAATCAGCCCCAGCATTTT
TRBV6-5	few	TRBJ1-3	TRBD1	CASSLDRESGNTIYF	TGTGCCAGCAGTTTGGACAGGGAATCTGGAAACACCATATATTTT
TRBV11-2	-	TRBJ2-3	TRBD1	CASSLRGVQGARDTQYF	TGTGCCAGCAGCTTGAGGGGGGTGCAGGGGGCGCGGGATACGCAGTATTTT
TRBV6-5	-	TRBJ2-7	TRBD1	CASTGTGQGDEQYF	TGTGCCAGCACCGGGACAGGGCAAGGGGACGAGCAGTACTTC
TRBV7-9	-	TRBJ2-1	TRBD1	CASSSPGQGVGEFF	TGTGCCAGCAGCTCCCCGGGACAGGGGGTAGGGGAGTTCTTC
TRBV5-1	-	TRBJ2-7	-	CASSLDNYEQYF	TGCGCCAGCAGCTTGGACAACTACGAGCAGTACTTC
TRBV4-1	-	TRBJ2-5	-	CASSQLGTAEETQYF	TGCGCCAGCAGCCAACTCGGAACAGCAGAGGAGACCCAGTACTTC
TRBV3-1/TRBV3-2	-	TRBJ1-1	TRBD1	CASTRQGGTEAFF	TGTGCCAGCACCCGACAGGGAGGTACTGAAGCTTTCTTT
TRBV19	-	TRBJ2-6	-	CASSTGGANVLTF	TGTGCCAGTAGTACAGGTGGGGCCAACGTCCTGACTTTC
TRBV28	-	TRBJ2-4	TRBD1	CASSLGQIAKNIQYF	TGTGCCAGCAGTTTGGGACAGATAGCCAAAAACATTCAGTACTTC
TRBV12-3/TRBV12-4	-	TRBJ1-2	-	CASSFWLEYGYTF	TGTGCCAGCAGTTTTTGGTTAGAGTATGGCTACACCTTC
TRBV10-2	-	TRBJ2-3	TRBD2	CASSESRAGGRDTQYF	TGCGCCAGCAGTGAGTCACGTGCGGGGGGCCGAGATACGCAGTATTTT
TRBV6-5	-	TRBJ1-6	-	CASSYSLAVSGSPLHF	TGTGCCAGCAGTTACTCGCTTGCTGTATCGGGGTCACCCCTCCACTTT
TRBV6-5	once	TRBJ1-6	-	CASRNGQLKNSPLHF	TGTGCCAGCAGAAATGGACAGCTCAAAAATTCACCCCTCCACTTT
TRBV27	-	TRBJ1-1	-	CASSLEYSTEAFF	TGTGCCAGCAGTTTGGAGTATAGCACTGAAGCTTTCTTT
TRBV5-4	once	TRBJ2-1	-	CASSLSSGEFF	TGTGCCAGCAGCTTGAGCAGCGGTGAGTTCTTC
TRBV9	-	TRBJ2-1	-	CASSVEGGSYNEQFF	TGTGCCAGCAGCGTAGAAGGGGGCTCCTACAATGAGCAGTTCTTC
TRBV27	once	TRBJ1-2	TRBD1	CASSSLDRVNGYTF	TGTGCCAGCAGCTCCCTGGACAGGGTGAATGGCTACACCTTC
TRBV3-1/TRBV3-2	once	TRBJ1-1	-	CASSPSRRDSEAFF	TGTGCCAGCAGCCCTTCACGCCGGGACTCCGAAGCTTTCTTT
TRBV10-1	-	TRBJ2-5	-	CASSESATGDETQYF	TGCGCCAGCAGTGAGTCAGCGACAGGAGACGAGACCCAGTACTTC
TRBV7-2	-	TRBJ1-1	-	CASSGHFNTEAFF	TGTGCCAGCAGCGGACATTTCAACACTGAAGCTTTCTTT
TRBV15	-	TRBJ1-4	TRBD1	CATSRETGVGEKLFF	TGTGCCACCAGCAGGGAAACAGGGGTTGGTGAAAAACTGTTTTTT
TRBV19	once	TRBJ2-7	TRBD1	CASSISGGQGSYEQYF	TGTGCCAGTAGTATATCGGGTGGACAGGGGTCCTACGAGCAGTACTTC